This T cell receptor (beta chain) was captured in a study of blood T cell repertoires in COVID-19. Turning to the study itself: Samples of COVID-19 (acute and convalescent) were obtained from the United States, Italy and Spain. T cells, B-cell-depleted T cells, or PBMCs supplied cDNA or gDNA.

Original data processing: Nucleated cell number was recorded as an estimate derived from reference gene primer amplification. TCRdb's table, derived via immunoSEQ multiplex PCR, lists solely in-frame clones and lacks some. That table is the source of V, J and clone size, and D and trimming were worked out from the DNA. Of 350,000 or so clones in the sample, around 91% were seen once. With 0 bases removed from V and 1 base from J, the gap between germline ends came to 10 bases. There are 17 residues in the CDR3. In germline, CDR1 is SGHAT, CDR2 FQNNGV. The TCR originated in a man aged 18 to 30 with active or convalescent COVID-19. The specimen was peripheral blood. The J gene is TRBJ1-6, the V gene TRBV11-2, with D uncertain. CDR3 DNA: TGTGCCAGCAGCTTAGAAGCTCCCGGGTCCTATAATTCACCCCTCCACTTT. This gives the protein CASSLEAPGSYNSPLHF.